A selection of T cell receptor beta chains follows, all from one sample in a study of blood T cell repertoires in COVID-19. Libraries were prepared by immunoSEQ multiplex PCR; TCRdb keeps only in-frame clonotypes and omits some of them. Among about 270,000 clones listed, 88% were seen once. The sequenced material came from PBMCs or T cells enriched from blood (not recorded which). These receptor sequences come from a woman between 50 and 59 years old who had recovered from COVID-19. Both conserved end residues are part of each CDR3. The order of the fields is J gene, V gene, CDR3 protein.

J: TRBJ2-2; V: TRBV6-2/TRBV6-3; CDR3: CASSYVYGQGAAGELFF
J: TRBJ2-2; V: TRBV9; CDR3: CASSVSGNTGELFF
J: TRBJ1-2; V: TRBV9; CDR3: CASSAEQVNYGYTF
J: TRBJ2-2; V: TRBV6-2/TRBV6-3; CDR3: CASSPDSGRIATGELFF
J: TRBJ2-1; V: TRBV7-3; CDR3: CASSLIAGGFNEQFF
J: TRBJ2-7; V: TRBV15; CDR3: CATSRDLYEQYF
J: TRBJ1-1; V: TRBV28; CDR3: CASHNRGSSTEAFF
J: TRBJ1-1; V: TRBV30; CDR3: CAWSVAGNTEAFF
J: TRBJ2-1; V: TRBV11-3; CDR3: CASSLSEQAGYNEQFF
J: TRBJ1-5; V: TRBV19; CDR3: CASSTTAGNRGRGNQPQHF
J: TRBJ1-1; V: TRBV11-3; CDR3: CASSLYSNTEAFF
J: TRBJ2-5; V: TRBV6-2/TRBV6-3; CDR3: CASSYSSEQQETQYF
J: TRBJ1-2; V: TRBV28; CDR3: CASSLLSYGYTF
J: TRBJ1-1; V: TRBV27; CDR3: CASTPRRTDTEAFF
J: TRBJ2-7; V: TRBV27; CDR3: CASSLFVFGVSEQYF
J: TRBJ1-4; V: TRBV2; CDR3: CASSPGQGGEKLFF
J: TRBJ1-6; V: TRBV6-2/TRBV6-3; CDR3: CASSYIARDRNSPLHF
J: TRBJ1-1; V: TRBV6-5; CDR3: CASSYSGRNTEAFF
J: TRBJ1-3; V: TRBV7-2; CDR3: CASSLASGPGNTIYF
J: TRBJ1-6; V: TRBV28; CDR3: CASSKQGPIRNSPLHF
J: TRBJ2-1; V: TRBV6-5; CDR3: CASSYSVGQAYNEQFF
J: TRBJ2-7; V: TRBV6-2/TRBV6-3; CDR3: CASSSPRATGAEQYF
J: TRBJ1-4; V: TRBV5-1; CDR3: CASSPGQGLSEKLFF
J: TRBJ1-1; V: TRBV9; CDR3: CASSVGLGTANTEAFF
J: TRBJ2-1; V: TRBV4-2; CDR3: CASSQGPSGRAEAFF
J: TRBJ1-2; V: TRBV7-2; CDR3: CASSMMGGSNYGYTF
J: TRBJ1-5; V: TRBV27; CDR3: CASRGTAGGQPQHF
J: TRBJ2-1; V: TRBV7-9; CDR3: CASSFGTRGYNEQFF
J: TRBJ2-3; V: TRBV9; CDR3: CASSVVVDTQYF